This T cell receptor (beta chain) was documented in a study of blood T cells in healthy people across ages. Study-wide points: Nothing was known about donor CMV status, and this possibly confounded expanded clonotype changes.

This CDR3 contains 15 residues. From germline, CDR1 is LGHDT and CDR2 YNNKEL (reference sequence). Primed by a sample-barcoded 5' primer and a J-beta primer mix, a second PCR proceeded for about 6 to 12 cycles. Each cDNA molecule was tagged by a template-switch adaptor with 12 random nucleotides. One entry per CDR3 protein, called by TCRdb with MiXCR from the 5' RACE reads. This sample carries around 620,000 distinct CDR3 sequences, 27% of them seen once, and the ten largest clones take approximately 17%. This clonotype was counted between two and nine times. The target antigen is unknown. Researchers collected roughly 9.8 milliliters of peripheral blood from every single donor. Researchers isolated at least 7 million PBMCs per sample.

The V gene is TRBV3-1, the J gene TRBJ2-5; TRBD2 agrees at 10 bases. TRBJ2-1 matches the DNA end more closely, so the J call is doubtful. This receptor was obtained from a woman in her 70s in good health. Sequences were obtained from blood. The CDR3 protein is CASSQDERGGGEQFF. CDR3 sequence (DNA): TGTGCCAGCAGCCAAGATGAGCGGGGGGGTGGTGAGCAGTTCTTC.